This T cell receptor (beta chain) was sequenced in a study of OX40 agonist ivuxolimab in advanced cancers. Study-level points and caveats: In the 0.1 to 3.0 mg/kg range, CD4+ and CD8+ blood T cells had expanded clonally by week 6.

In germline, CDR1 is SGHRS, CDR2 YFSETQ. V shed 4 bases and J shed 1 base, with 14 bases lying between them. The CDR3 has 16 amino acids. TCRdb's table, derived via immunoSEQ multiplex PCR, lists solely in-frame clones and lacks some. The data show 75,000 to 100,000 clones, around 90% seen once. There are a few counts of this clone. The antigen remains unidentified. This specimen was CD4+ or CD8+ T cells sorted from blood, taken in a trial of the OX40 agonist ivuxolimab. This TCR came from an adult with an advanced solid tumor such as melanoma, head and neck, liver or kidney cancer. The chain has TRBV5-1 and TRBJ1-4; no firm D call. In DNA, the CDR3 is TGCGCCAGCAGCCCCAATACACGGGGAACTAATGAAAAACTGTTTTTT. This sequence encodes CASSPNTRGTNEKLFF.